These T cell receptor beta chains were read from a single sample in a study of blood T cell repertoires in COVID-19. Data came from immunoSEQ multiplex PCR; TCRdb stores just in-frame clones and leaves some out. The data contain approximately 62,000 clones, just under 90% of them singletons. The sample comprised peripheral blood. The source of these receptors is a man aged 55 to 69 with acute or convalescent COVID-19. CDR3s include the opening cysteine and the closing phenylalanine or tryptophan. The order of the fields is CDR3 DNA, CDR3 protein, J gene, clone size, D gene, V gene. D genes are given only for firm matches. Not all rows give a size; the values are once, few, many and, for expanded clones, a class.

DNA: TGTGCCAGTAGTATAGGGGCCTCCTCCGTCTACGAGCAGTACTTC
CDR3: CASSIGASSVYEQYF
J: TRBJ2-7
size: NA
D: NA
V: TRBV19

DNA: TGTGCCAGCAGTCAGAGTAATGGACTAGCGGGAGCCTACAATGAGCAGTTCTTC
CDR3: CASSQSNGLAGAYNEQFF
J: TRBJ2-1
size: once
D: TRBD2
V: TRBV6-6

DNA: TGTGCCAGCACCCCTGGACACTACTACACCGGGGAGCTGTTTTTT
CDR3: CASTPGHYYTGELFF
J: TRBJ2-2
size: NA
D: NA
V: TRBV6-5

DNA: TGCGCCAGCAGCTTGGCCGGACAGCACTCTGGAAACACCATATATTTT
CDR3: CASSLAGQHSGNTIYF
J: TRBJ1-3
size: NA
D: NA
V: TRBV5-1

DNA: TGTGCCAGCAGCTACGGACTAGCGGGAGGGCCAAATGAGCAGTTCTTC
CDR3: CASSYGLAGGPNEQFF
J: TRBJ2-1
size: NA
D: TRBD2
V: TRBV11-3

DNA: TGTGCCAGCAGTTTAGAGGGATTTACCGGGGAGCTGTTTTTT
CDR3: CASSLEGFTGELFF
J: TRBJ2-2
size: NA
D: NA
V: TRBV27

DNA: TGTGCCAGCAGCCAAGACAGGATCTCCTACAATGAGCAGTTCTTC
CDR3: CASSQDRISYNEQFF
J: TRBJ2-1
size: NA
D: NA
V: TRBV4-2

DNA: TGCGCCAGCAGCTTTGTCGGGACGAACACCGGGGAGCTGTTTTTT
CDR3: CASSFVGTNTGELFF
J: TRBJ2-2
size: NA
D: NA
V: TRBV5-1

DNA: TGTGCCAGCAGTTACTCCCAGGGGGCTGGAAACACCATATATTTT
CDR3: CASSYSQGAGNTIYF
J: TRBJ1-3
size: NA
D: TRBD1
V: TRBV28

DNA: TGTGCCAGCTACGCGACAGTCGGGGAGCTGTTTTTT
CDR3: CASYATVGELFF
J: TRBJ2-2
size: once
D: NA
V: TRBV28